These T cell receptor beta chains were read from a single sample in a study of Tregs in tolerant kidney transplant recipients. Some clones are missing from TCRdb's copy, which holds only in-frame ones; the method was immunoSEQ multiplex PCR. The sample consists of 69,000 or so clones, about 89% of them appearing once. This specimen consisted of CD4+ T cells from blood, obtained before the transplant. The source is a human donor who received a combined kidney and bone marrow transplant. Both conserved end residues are part of each CDR3. A D gene is named only where the DNA matches it firmly. Rows give clone size only sometimes, using once, few, many, or a class for an expanded clone.

clone size: NA; J gene: TRBJ1-2; V gene: TRBV6-6; CDR3 length: 15; D gene: NA; CDR3 protein: CASSYPRGEGYGYTF; CDR3 DNA: TGTGCCAGCAGTTACCCCAGGGGAGAAGGCTATGGCTACACCTTC
clone size: NA; J gene: TRBJ1-1; V gene: TRBV5-1; CDR3 length: 13; D gene: NA; CDR3 protein: CASSPGGRTEAFF; CDR3 DNA: TGCGCCAGCAGTCCAGGAGGCCGGACTGAAGCTTTCTTT
clone size: NA; J gene: TRBJ2-3; V gene: TRBV5-1; CDR3 length: 14; D gene: NA; CDR3 protein: CASSFRVSPDTQYF; CDR3 DNA: TGCGCCAGCAGCTTCAGGGTTTCGCCAGATACGCAGTATTTT
clone size: NA; J gene: TRBJ2-1; V gene: TRBV20-1; CDR3 length: 11; D gene: NA; CDR3 protein: CSAFRGHEQFF; CDR3 DNA: TGCAGTGCATTCAGGGGTCATGAGCAGTTCTTC
clone size: NA; J gene: TRBJ2-7; V gene: TRBV15; CDR3 length: 14; D gene: TRBD1; CDR3 protein: CATSPTGQTYEQYF; CDR3 DNA: TGTGCCACTTCTCCAACGGGACAGACCTACGAGCAGTACTTC
clone size: NA; J gene: TRBJ1-1; V gene: TRBV5-4; CDR3 length: 16; D gene: NA; CDR3 protein: CASSLPRQGMNTEAFF; CDR3 DNA: TGTGCCAGCAGCTTGCCCCGCCAGGGGATGAACACTGAAGCTTTCTTT
clone size: NA; J gene: TRBJ2-4; V gene: TRBV7-2; CDR3 length: 14; D gene: TRBD2; CDR3 protein: CASSLAGEGNIQYF; CDR3 DNA: TGTGCCAGCAGCTTAGCAGGGGAGGGAAACATTCAGTACTTC
clone size: NA; J gene: TRBJ1-1; V gene: TRBV18; CDR3 length: 15; D gene: TRBD1; CDR3 protein: CASSLRDRSDTEAFF; CDR3 DNA: TGTGCCAGCTCCCTCAGGGACAGGTCGGACACTGAAGCTTTCTTT
clone size: NA; J gene: TRBJ2-3; V gene: TRBV19; CDR3 length: 15; D gene: TRBD1; CDR3 protein: CASGQGASSTDTQYF; CDR3 DNA: TGTGCCAGTGGACAGGGAGCCTCTAGCACAGATACGCAGTATTTT
clone size: NA; J gene: TRBJ1-2; V gene: TRBV2; CDR3 length: 14; D gene: TRBD1; CDR3 protein: CASSGTGSNYGYTF; CDR3 DNA: TGTGCCAGCAGTGGGACAGGGAGCAACTATGGCTACACCTTC
clone size: NA; J gene: TRBJ2-7; V gene: TRBV5-1; CDR3 length: 15; D gene: TRBD2; CDR3 protein: CASSRGLASSYEQYF; CDR3 DNA: TGCGCCAGCAGCCGGGGACTAGCGTCCTCCTACGAGCAGTACTTC
clone size: NA; J gene: TRBJ2-6; V gene: TRBV18; CDR3 length: 17; D gene: TRBD1; CDR3 protein: CASSPPGTGVGANVLTF; CDR3 DNA: TGTGCCAGCTCACCTCCCGGGACAGGGGTTGGGGCCAACGTCCTGACTTTC
clone size: many; J gene: TRBJ1-3; V gene: TRBV28; CDR3 length: 11; D gene: NA; CDR3 protein: CASSLGNTIYF; CDR3 DNA: TGTGCCAGCAGCCTTGGAAACACCATATATTTT
clone size: NA; J gene: TRBJ2-5; V gene: TRBV2; CDR3 length: 13; D gene: TRBD2; CDR3 protein: CASSGLAGETQYF; CDR3 DNA: TGTGCCAGCAGTGGGCTAGCGGGGGAGACCCAGTACTTC
clone size: NA; J gene: TRBJ2-5; V gene: TRBV28; CDR3 length: 15; D gene: NA; CDR3 protein: CASSLPGPRRETQYF; CDR3 DNA: TGTGCCAGCAGTCTGCCAGGCCCAAGGAGGGAGACCCAGTACTTC
clone size: NA; J gene: TRBJ2-7; V gene: TRBV28; CDR3 length: 13; D gene: NA; CDR3 protein: CASSSGQTYEQYF; CDR3 DNA: TGTGCCAGCAGCTCCGGACAGACTTACGAGCAGTACTTC
clone size: few; J gene: TRBJ2-7; V gene: TRBV7-2; CDR3 length: 15; D gene: TRBD2; CDR3 protein: CASSPSGTSSYEQYF; CDR3 DNA: TGTGCCAGCAGCCCTAGCGGGACCAGCTCCTACGAGCAGTACTTC
clone size: NA; J gene: TRBJ1-1; V gene: TRBV19; CDR3 length: 15; D gene: NA; CDR3 protein: CASSPIQASNTEAFF; CDR3 DNA: TGTGCCAGTAGTCCAATACAGGCTTCCAACACTGAAGCTTTCTTT
clone size: NA; J gene: TRBJ2-1; V gene: TRBV30; CDR3 length: 15; D gene: TRBD2; CDR3 protein: CAWSVRLAGEGEQFF; CDR3 DNA: TGTGCCTGGAGTGTACGGCTAGCGGGGGAAGGTGAGCAGTTCTTC
clone size: NA; J gene: TRBJ2-1; V gene: TRBV5-1; CDR3 length: 18; D gene: TRBD1; CDR3 protein: CASSSWTGLRSSYNEQFF; CDR3 DNA: TGCGCCAGCAGCTCCTGGACAGGGCTAAGAAGCTCCTACAATGAGCAGTTCTTC
clone size: NA; J gene: TRBJ2-7; V gene: TRBV18; CDR3 length: 15; D gene: TRBD1; CDR3 protein: CASSPPGTGSNEQYF; CDR3 DNA: TGTGCCAGCTCACCCCCCGGGACAGGTTCGAACGAGCAGTACTTC
clone size: NA; J gene: TRBJ1-2; V gene: TRBV6-1; CDR3 length: 13; D gene: NA; CDR3 protein: CASNPDWQYGYTF; CDR3 DNA: TGTGCCAGCAATCCAGACTGGCAGTATGGCTACACCTTC
clone size: few; J gene: TRBJ2-2; V gene: TRBV18; CDR3 length: 15; D gene: TRBD1; CDR3 protein: CASSPRQGVFWELFF; CDR3 DNA: TGTGCCAGCTCACCGAGACAGGGGGTGTTCTGGGAGCTGTTTTTT
clone size: NA; J gene: TRBJ2-5; V gene: TRBV4-2; CDR3 length: 15; D gene: NA; CDR3 protein: CASSQDELAVETQYF; CDR3 DNA: TGTGCCAGCAGCCAAGATGAACTAGCTGTGGAGACCCAGTACTTC
clone size: NA; J gene: TRBJ1-4; V gene: TRBV29-1; CDR3 length: 13; D gene: NA; CDR3 protein: CSAAPGGNEKLFF; CDR3 DNA: TGCAGCGCCGCACCAGGCGGGAATGAAAAACTGTTTTTT
clone size: NA; J gene: TRBJ2-1; V gene: TRBV5-1; CDR3 length: 15; D gene: TRBD2; CDR3 protein: CASSLLAGVDNEQFF; CDR3 DNA: TGCGCCAGCAGCTTGTTAGCGGGAGTAGACAATGAGCAGTTCTTC
clone size: once; J gene: TRBJ2-3; V gene: TRBV9; CDR3 length: 15; D gene: NA; CDR3 protein: CASSVGLAGADTQYF; CDR3 DNA: TGTGCCAGCAGCGTAGGCCTAGCAGGGGCAGATACGCAGTATTTT
clone size: NA; J gene: TRBJ2-3; V gene: TRBV19; CDR3 length: 17; D gene: TRBD2; CDR3 protein: CASSKTSAFTDTDTQYF; CDR3 DNA: TGTGCCAGTAGTAAGACTAGCGCGTTCACTGACACAGATACGCAGTATTTT
clone size: NA; J gene: TRBJ1-5; V gene: TRBV27; CDR3 length: 14; D gene: TRBD1; CDR3 protein: CASSPSGQGQPQHF; CDR3 DNA: TGTGCCAGCAGTCCGTCCGGACAGGGACAGCCCCAGCATTTT